This TCR beta chain stems from a study of T-cell reconstitution after alpha-beta-depleted transplantation in children. Preparing the TCRbeta library involved the use of unique molecular identifiers. TCRdb processed the PCR reads anew with MiXCR; each CDR3 protein has one entry. The sample holds a few hundred thousand distinct CDR3 sequences, roughly 13% seen once. CDR1 and CDR2 (germline): MDHEN, SYDVKM. The CDR3 is 13 residues long. Trimming pared 0 bases from V and 3 bases from J, leaving 6 bases between. This clonotype showed up many times. This receptor was identified in a male patient aged 10 to 17 who had a stem cell transplant for acute myeloid leukemia, so the T cells may come from the graft donor. The V and J genes are TRBV28 and TRBJ2-7, with no clear D. This sample comprised PBMCs, mostly from graft donor cells, obtained 360 days after TCRalphabeta/CD19-depleted stem cell transplant. The DNA of the CDR3 is TGTGCCAGCAGTTTATGGGCAGTCTACGAGCAGTACTTC. Translation: CASSLWAVYEQYF.